This passage covers 32 T cell receptor beta chains from one sample sequenced in a study of regulatory T cells in long-lasting Graves disease. Both iRepertoire HTBI primers and Arm-PCR of CDR3 regions were used to build the TCR beta libraries. Via MiXCR, TCRdb re-called the multiplex PCR reads, giving one row per CDR3 protein. The table includes around 460,000 distinct CDR3 sequences, approximately 21% detected once. Time point here: persistent/refractory GD, antithyroid drugs over 5 years with positive TRAb. Isolated PBMC RNA provided the starting material for the TCR library. The specimen was peripheral blood mononuclear cells (PBMCs), collected when the disease was refractory, from a patient treated with antithyroid drugs. The receptors come from a female donor with Graves disease.

This clonotype was detected many times. V gene TRBV7-2 combines with J gene TRBJ1-5; D remains ambiguous. V lost 1 base and J 0 bases, leaving 7 bases between the germline ends. CDR1 and CDR2 (germline): SGHTA, FQGNSA. The CDR3 spans 15 residues. This chain's CDR3 is CASSLGSYSNQPQHF. DNA for the CDR3: TGTGCCAGCAGCTTAGGATCGTATAGCAATCAGCCCCAGCATTTT.

This clonotype was observed many times. V usage is TRBV6-1 and J usage is TRBJ2-7, with D maybe TRBD2 (5 bases). This CDR3 has 12 residues. The ends were cut back, 5 bases at V and 3 bases at J, with 8 bases in the middle. Germline CDR1 MNHNS, CDR2 SASEGT. The DNA for the CDR3 is TGTGCCAGCAGTCCGGGGTTCTACGAGCAGTACTTC. Its translation: CASSPGFYEQYF.

This clonotype was found a few times. The chain has TRBV27 and TRBJ2-3; 16 bases are a match to TRBD2. The CDR3 runs 18 residues. Germline V gene sequence: CDR1 MNHEY, CDR2 SMNVEV (reference sequence). Unmatched junction bases numbered 6, after V lost 2 bases and J lost 4 bases. CDR3 amino acids: CASSLGTSGRVAADTQYF. As DNA, the CDR3 is TGTGCCAGCAGTTTAGGGACTAGCGGGAGGGTCGCGGCAGATACGCAGTATTTT.

The genes are TRBV19 and TRBJ2-5; the D gene is possibly TRBD1 (5 bases). The germline V gene encodes CDR1 LNHDA and CDR2 SQIVND (reference sequence). This CDR3 has 14 amino acids. V shed 0 bases and J shed 5 bases, with 10 bases lying between them. The CDR3 DNA is TGTGCCAGTAGTATAGAGGGGCGGAAGGAGACCCAGTACTTC. Amino acids: CASSIEGRKETQYF.

Regarding this clonotype: A much larger clonotype is one base distant, so this may be a read error. The rearrangement joins TRBV6-9 to TRBJ1-1; D unresolved. V was trimmed by 4 bases and J by 6 bases, leaving 9 bases between them. Germline assignment: CDR1 MNHGY and CDR2 SVAAGI. The CDR3 consists of 12 residues. This CDR3 reads CASSCRDAEAFF. CDR3 bases: TGTGCCAGCAGTTGCCGGGATGCTGAAGCTTTCTTT.

This rearrangement joins TRBV5-8 to TRBJ2-5; 9 nucleotides match TRBD1. Trimming took 4 bases from V and 1 from J; bases not matched to a gene: 8. Germline V CDR1 and CDR2: SGHTS, YDEGEE. CDR3 length: 16 amino acids. The DNA of the CDR3 is TGTGCCAGCAGCGTGGGACAGGGTGGCCCCCAAGAGACCCAGTACTTC. This gives the protein CASSVGQGGPQETQYF.

The rearrangement joins TRBV6-5 to TRBJ2-3; the match to TRBD2 covers 7 bases. In germline, CDR1 is MNHEY, CDR2 SVGAGI. Losses at the gene ends were 4 bases for V and 0 bases for J; bases not matched to a gene: 16. This CDR3 comprises 19 residues. The CDR3 DNA reads TGTGCCAGCAGTTTTTTTTCTAGCGGAGCGATAACTAGCACAGATACGCAGTATTTT. It translates to CASSFFSSGAITSTDTQYF.

This clonotype occurred a few times. V usage is TRBV10-3 and J usage is TRBJ2-7; 9 bases line up with TRBD1. The V gene's germline CDR1 is ENHRY and CDR2 SYGVKD. This CDR3 is built from 15 residues. Trimming cost V 6 bases and J 4 bases; bases outside gene matches: 10. The CDR3 spells CAIRRNSGQGYEQYF. The CDR3, as DNA: TGTGCCATCAGAAGAAATTCGGGACAGGGATACGAGCAGTACTTC.

This clonotype has only a few counts. This sequence joins TRBV9 and TRBJ2-7, with D hard to call. The CDR3 length is 13 residues. V was shortened by 4 bases and J by 4 bases, with 12 bases between the two germline ends. Germline V CDR1 and CDR2: SGDLS, YYNGEE. CDR3 in DNA: TGTGCCAGCAGCCTCCGGTTGGAATACGAGCAGTACTTC. Amino acids: CASSLRLEYEQYF.

This chain uses TRBV6-1 with TRBJ2-2, with 9 positions matching TRBD2. The CDR3 has 16 amino acids. Per the germline V gene, CDR1 is MNHNS and CDR2 is SASEGT. V dropped 3 bases and J dropped 0; count of bases not matched to a gene: 2. The chain's CDR3 is CASSELAGANTGELFF. CDR3 sequence (DNA): TGTGCCAGCAGTGAGTTAGCGGGGGCGAACACCGGGGAGCTGTTTTTT.

This clonotype turned up a few times. A much larger clone lies one base from this, so it may be a read error. The rearrangement joins TRBV28 to TRBJ2-5, with no clear D. The CDR3 runs to 13 residues. From germline, CDR1 is MDHEN and CDR2 SYDVKM. The CDR3 nucleotides are TGTGCCAGCAGGGGCGTGCCCCAAGAGACCCGGTACTTC. This codes for CASRGVPQETRYF.

This clonotype was recorded many times. The V call is TRBV28, the J call TRBJ1-5, with 8 nucleotides matching TRBD1. Germline V CDR1 and CDR2: MDHEN, SYDVKM. The CDR3 consists of 15 residues. V lost 3 bases to trimming and J lost 9 bases; unmatched junction nucleotides: 10. CDR3 nucleotide sequence: TGTGCCAGCAGTTTCCGGGACAGGTTCGTTGGGCCCCAGCATTTT. It encodes CASSFRDRFVGPQHF.

This clonotype has at least ten counts. The chain recombines TRBV28 with TRBJ2-5; D may be TRBD1 or TRBD2 (6 bases each). Germline lookup yields CDR1 MDHEN and CDR2 SYDVKM. The CDR3 extends over 16 amino acids. The V end lost 3 bases, the J end lost 3 bases, and 17 bases lay between the germline ends. In nucleotides, the CDR3 is TGTGCCAGCAGTTTTCCCCCCTCGGGGGCGGAAGAGACCCAGTACTTC. It specifies CASSFPPSGAEETQYF.

This clonotype was seen more than once but under ten times. The rearrangement joins TRBV19 to TRBJ2-5, with D perhaps matching TRBD1 or TRBD2 (5 bases each). The V gene lost 1 base and the J gene lost 4 bases, with 10 bases spanning the gap. CDR3 size: 14 residues. Germline V gene data show CDR1 as LNHDA and CDR2 as SQIVND (reference sequence). The CDR3 nucleotides read TGTGCCAGTAGTATAGGTGGGGGATCAGAGACCCAGTACTTC. This codes for CASSIGGGSETQYF.

This clonotype was counted many times. The rearrangement uses TRBV7-8 and TRBJ2-7; D not certain. Germline loops: CDR1 SGHVS, CDR2 FQNEAQ. The CDR3 has 14 residues. Trimming left V 1 base short and J 1 base short, with 8 bases between. CDR3 in DNA: TGTGCCAGCAGCTTAGGACCGCTATCCTACGAGCAGTACTTC. It specifies CASSLGPLSYEQYF.

The V call is TRBV27, the J call TRBJ1-1; tentative D call: TRBD1 (5 bases). Germline assignment: CDR1 MNHEY and CDR2 SMNVEV (reference sequence). Trimming took 3 bases from V and 1 from J, leaving 12 bases between them. This CDR3 has 15 amino acids. The CDR3 sequence is CASSLGDGSNTEAFF. The CDR3 bases are TGTGCCAGCAGTTTGGGGGACGGATCGAACACTGAAGCTTTCTTT.

This clonotype was counted many times. This chain connects TRBV12-3 or TRBV12-4 to TRBJ2-5, with 10 bases aligning to TRBD1. Trimming cost V 2 bases and J 3 bases; bases outside gene matches: 3. The CDR3 consists of 15 residues. The CDR3 nucleotides read TGTGCCAGCAGTTTAAACGGACAGGGGGAAGAGACCCAGTACTTC. Translation gives CASSLNGQGEETQYF.

This chain connects TRBV6-1 to TRBJ2-5; TRBD1 might be the D (6 bases). In germline, CDR1 is MNHNS, CDR2 SASEGT. V gave up 5 bases and J gave up 5 bases, with 15 bases separating them. This CDR3 comprises 14 residues. In DNA, the CDR3 is TGTGCCAGCAGTCCGCACAGGGTCGGGGAGACCCAGTACTTC. Translated: CASSPHRVGETQYF.

The rearrangement links TRBV7-9 to TRBJ2-7; 9 bases are shared with TRBD1. V lost 6 bases and J lost 5; bases outside the gene matches: 8. The germline CDR1 and CDR2 sequences are SEHNR and FQNEAQ (reference sequence). The CDR3 contains 14 residues. The CDR3 loop is CASRPGQGENEQYF. DNA for the CDR3: TGTGCCAGCAGGCCGGGACAGGGAGAAAACGAGCAGTACTTC.

The V gene is TRBV3-1, the J gene TRBJ2-3; no reliable D call. V was trimmed by 2 bases and J by 14 bases, leaving 17 bases between them. This CDR3 contains 13 residues. Per germline, CDR1 LGHDT and CDR2 YNNKEL (reference sequence). The CDR3 DNA follows: TGTGCCAGCAGCCAAACCAGGACGGATTCGGCGTATTTT. Its protein product is CASSQTRTDSAYF.

This clonotype was observed a few times. V is TRBV7-3 and J is TRBJ2-1; 10 positions agree with TRBD2. Losses at the gene ends were 4 bases for V and 4 bases for J; bases not matched to a gene: 4. Germline V gives CDR1 SGHTA, CDR2 FQGTGA. CDR3 length: 15 amino acids. CDR3 sequence: CASSSSGSRYNEQFF. CDR3 sequence (DNA): TGTGCCAGCAGCTCTAGCGGGAGCCGGTACAATGAGCAGTTCTTC.

This clonotype was detected many times. The chain uses TRBV28 and TRBJ1-1; D is ambiguous. CDR1 is MDHEN and CDR2 is SYDVKM in the germline V gene. The CDR3 has 16 residues. The ends were cut back, 3 bases at V and 1 base at J, with 15 bases in the middle. This chain's CDR3 is CASSLLTSRRNTEAFF. The CDR3 region has the DNA TGTGCCAGCAGTTTGTTAACTTCAAGGAGGAACACTGAAGCTTTCTTT.

This clonotype was seen at least ten times. The chain joins TRBV6-1 to TRBJ1-2, with 7 bases that match TRBD1. Trimming cost V 7 bases and J 8 bases; bases outside gene matches: 16. The CDR3 extends over 15 amino acids. The V gene's germline CDR1 is MNHNS and CDR2 SASEGT. The CDR3 DNA follows: TGTGCCAGCAAACGGGAGGGACAGTTTTTTACGGGCTACACCTTC. Its translation is CASKREGQFFTGYTF.

This clonotype occurred many times. This chain links TRBV15 with TRBJ1-1, with D maybe TRBD1 (5 bases). The CDR3 spans 14 residues. The germline V and J ends were trimmed by 5 bases and 4 bases, with 14 bases remaining between them. Germline values: CDR1 LNHNV, CDR2 YYDKDF (reference sequence). The DNA of the CDR3 is TGTGCCACCAGCCGAGGGACCCCCGGCACTGAAGCTTTCTTT. Translated, it gives CATSRGTPGTEAFF.

The genes are TRBV7-8 and TRBJ1-5; 7 bases agree with TRBD1. The germline CDR1 and CDR2 sequences are SGHVS and FQNEAQ. The CDR3 length is 17 residues. V trimming: 2 bases; J trimming: 1 base; junction bases outside the gene matches: 8. The CDR3: CASSLRGPTGSNQPQHF. The CDR3 bases are TGTGCCAGCAGCTTACGGGGGCCGACAGGGAGCAATCAGCCCCAGCATTTT.

This clonotype was picked up a small number of times. The genes are TRBV6-1 and TRBJ1-2; D remains unclear. The CDR3 totals 14 residues. Looked up from germline, CDR1 is MNHNS and CDR2 is SASEGT. V shed 6 bases and J shed 2 bases, with 13 bases lying between them. CDR3 residues: CASSPARWNYGYTF. The CDR3 DNA follows: TGTGCCAGCAGCCCTGCCCGCTGGAACTATGGCTACACCTTC.

Only one count was recorded for this clonotype. The genes are TRBV24-1 and TRBJ2-2; possible D gene TRBD2, 5 bases. The CDR3 extends over 16 amino acids. V lost 2 bases and J 0 bases, leaving 9 bases between the germline ends. From germline, CDR1 is KGHDR and CDR2 SFDVKD. This CDR3 reads CATSDWTPANTGELFF. The CDR3 DNA is TGTGCCACCAGTGATTGGACTCCAGCGAACACCGGGGAGCTGTTTTTT.

This clonotype has at least ten counts. V gene TRBV2 combines with J gene TRBJ2-5; TRBD2 might be the D (5 bases). Germline V CDR1 and CDR2: SNHLY, FYNNEI. The CDR3 contains 12 residues. The germline V and J ends were trimmed by 6 bases and 7 bases, with 12 bases remaining between them. CDR3 in amino acids: CASSLLEATQYF. Here the CDR3 DNA reads TGTGCCAGCAGCTTACTAGAAGCGACCCAGTACTTC.

This clonotype showed up many times. The rearrangement uses TRBV28 and TRBJ1-1; tentatively, D is TRBD1 (5 bases). From germline, CDR1 is MDHEN and CDR2 SYDVKM. V was shortened by 7 bases and J by 2 bases, with 23 bases between the two germline ends. This CDR3 comprises 17 residues. CDR3 sequence (DNA): TGTGCCAGCACCGGGACTTTTGCATTAGGGGTCAACACTGAAGCTTTCTTT. Translation gives CASTGTFALGVNTEAFF. The full variable domain, rest sourced from reference TRBV28 and TRBJ1-1, is DVKVTQSSRYLVKRTGEKVFLECVQDMDHENMFWYRQDPGLGLRLIYFSYDVKMKEKGDIPEGYSVSREKKERFSLILESASTNQTSMYLCASTGTFALGVNTEAFFGQGTRLTVV.

The gene calls are TRBV5-6 and TRBJ1-5; perhaps TRBD1 as D (5 bases). There are 14 residues in the CDR3. V was pared by 4 bases and J by 6 bases, with 14 bases between. Germline V lookup: CDR1 SGHDT, CDR2 YYEEEE. The CDR3 DNA is TGTGCCAGCAGCCTTGGTTGGGGGAGTCAGCCCCAGCATTTT. Protein sequence: CASSLGWGSQPQHF.

V usage is TRBV18 and J usage is TRBJ1-2; 9 bases match TRBD1. CDR1 and CDR2 from the germline V gene are KGHSH and LQKENI. The length of the CDR3 is 13 residues. Losses at the gene ends were 8 bases for V and 6 bases for J; bases not matched to a gene: 7. DNA for the CDR3: TGTGCCAGCCGTAATACAGGGGGCCATGGCTACACCTTC. It yields the protein CASRNTGGHGYTF.

This clonotype has ten or more counts. This rearrangement joins TRBV12-3 or TRBV12-4 to TRBJ2-7; possible D gene TRBD1, 5 bases. The V end was cut by 2 bases, the J end by 2 bases, with 7 bases between. CDR3 length equals 13 residues. The CDR3 region has the DNA TGTGCCAGCAGTTTAACAGGCACCTACGAGCAGTACTTC. It encodes CASSLTGTYEQYF.